This TCR beta chain emerged from a study of blood T cell repertoires in COVID-19. Overall study context: The United States, Italy and Spain provided the acute and convalescent COVID-19 samples. Sample material is recorded as cDNA or gDNA derived from T cells, B-cell-depleted T cells, or PBMCs.

Profiling relied on immunoSEQ multiplex PCR, and the TCRdb table lists in-frame clones only, not all of them. Of 400,000 to 500,000 clones in the sample, nearly 90% were seen once. Enrolled through a virtual design, the participants were between about 18 and 100 years of age and came from 24 US areas. It was within 2 weeks before study entry that exposed participants met a COVID-19 case. This clone was recorded once. V shed 4 bases and J 4 bases; nucleotides not matched to a gene: 6. This CDR3 region has 14 residues. Germline values: CDR1 SGDLS, CDR2 YYNGEE. Sequencing input: PBMCs or T cells enriched from blood (not recorded which). The sequence was obtained from a woman under 30 who had been exposed to COVID-19. This chain connects TRBV9 to TRBJ2-5; 8 nucleotides agree with TRBD2. The DNA of the CDR3 is TGTGCCAGCAGCCTGACTAGCGTCGGAGAGACCCAGTACTTC. This codes for CASSLTSVGETQYF.